This T cell receptor (beta chain) was retrieved from a study of OX40 agonist ivuxolimab in advanced cancers. Study summary: Partial responses were recorded for three patients, including one with hepatocellular carcinoma and two with cutaneous melanoma.

Using immunoSEQ multiplex PCR, the repertoire was profiled, and TCRdb retains in-frame clones only, with some absent. The sample holds around 20,000 clones, approximately 80% seen once. As to this clone: Antigen unknown.

The J segment lost 5 bases and the V segment lost 5 bases, leaving 18 bases of the junction unmatched. The CDR3 is 18 amino acids. Germline assignment: CDR1 MRHNA and CDR2 SNTAGT. Findings and limits, study-wide: Also showing low normalized T-cell clonal expansion were some of the nonresponders.

The sample in question was CD4+ or CD8+ T cells sorted from blood, obtained in a trial of the OX40 agonist ivuxolimab. The chain couples TRBV6-4 to TRBJ2-3; 8 bases match TRBD2. The source of this sequence is an adult with an advanced solid tumor such as melanoma, head and neck, liver or kidney cancer. The CDR3 coding sequence is TGTGCCAGCAGTCGACCACCTCCCACGGGGGGGTATGTAGATACGCAGTATTTT. Protein product: CASSRPPPTGGYVDTQYF.